This T cell receptor (beta chain) was recorded in a study of metastatic and nonmetastatic thyroid tumors (dated by TCRdb to the early 2020s). Background for the entire study: For patients with malignant and with benign thyroid disease, the researchers compared repertoires between peripheral blood samples and tumor or nodule tissue samples.

Library preparation employed PCR. Sequencing was carried out with an Illumina HiSeq 4000. The TCR beta-chain CDR3 region of each patient was profiled by high-throughput sequencing. The paper's processing steps were these. Drawing on CDR3 differences between clinicopathological groups, the researchers built a classifier meant to tell apart patients with distant-metastatic papillary thyroid cancer. The Shannon index was used to measure repertoire diversity, and the Morisita-Horn index was used to measure how similar tumor and blood repertoires were. TCRdb cleaned the public reads at Q25 with fastp, built clones with MiXCR and kept in-frame beta chains. These V and J calls are TCRdb output, not the study's own analysis. The sample contains 10,000 to 15,000 clones, 28% of them found a single time. More than 9% of the sample belongs to the ten largest clones. Before undergoing thyroid surgery, none of the patients had been given any kind of treatment. The study retrospectively analysed patient clinical samples collected from 2012 to 2018 using T-cell receptor beta sequencing.

This clone was detected ten times or more. The antigen it binds to is not known. The record has no base qualities; no much larger clone is one base away. On the study overall, not on this receptor specifically: In both blood and tumor samples, malignant tumors were reported to have significantly higher TCR beta diversity than benign nodules.

The TCR comes from a female donor with papillary thyroid cancer or a benign thyroid nodule (not recorded which). Some clones in this sample may be carry-over from other donors' samples. The sample comprised tumor tissue.

In nucleotides, the sequence is TGCAGTGCTAGTGACACTAGCGGGAGGAGGAATGAGCAGTTCTTC. Its amino acids are CSASDTSGRRNEQFF. The chain uses TRBV20-1 and TRBJ2-1; 12 bases in between match TRBD2. CDR1 and CDR2 (DFQATT, SNEGSKA) derive from the germline V gene (reference sequence). V is trimmed back by 3 bases and J by 7 bases, and the junction contains 7 bases that no gene match accounts for. Its CDR3 holds 15 amino acids, cysteine through phenylalanine. Solely the CDR3 DNA is kept, with 45 bases framed from the first base.